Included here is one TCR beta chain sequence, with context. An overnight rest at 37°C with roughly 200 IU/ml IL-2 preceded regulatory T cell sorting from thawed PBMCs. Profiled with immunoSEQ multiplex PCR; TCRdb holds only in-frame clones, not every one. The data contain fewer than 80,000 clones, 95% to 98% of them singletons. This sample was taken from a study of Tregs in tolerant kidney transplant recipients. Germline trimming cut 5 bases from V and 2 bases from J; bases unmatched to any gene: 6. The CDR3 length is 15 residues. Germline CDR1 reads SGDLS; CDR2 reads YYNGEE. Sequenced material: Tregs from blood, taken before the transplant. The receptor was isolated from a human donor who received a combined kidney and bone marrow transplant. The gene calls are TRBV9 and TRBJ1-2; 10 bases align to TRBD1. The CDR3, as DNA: TGTGCCAGCAGGGCGCCGGGACAGGGGAACTATGGCTACACCTTC. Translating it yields CASRAPGQGNYGYTF.